The 27 T cell receptor beta chains in this list originate from one sample, sequenced in a study of cytomegalovirus exposure and HLA in healthy donors. PCR employed 60 Vbeta and 13 Jbeta primers. Assay: immunoSEQ multiplex PCR; the TCRdb copy retains only in-frame clones and omits some. The sample holds under 60,000 clones, about 80% seen once. The specimen sequenced was PBMCs. These TCRs come from a man aged 45 to 65 in good health and CMV-seronegative.

The chain is built from TRBV19 and TRBJ2-5; 14 bases are shared with TRBD2. CDR3 length: 15 residues. Per the germline V gene, CDR1 is LNHDA and CDR2 is SQIVND (reference sequence). Trimming removed 6 bases from V and 1 base from J; junction bases left unmatched: 1. The CDR3 region has the DNA TGTGCCAGTAGGACTAGCGGGGGGGCCCAAGAGACCCAGTACTTC. It specifies CASRTSGGAQETQYF. The complete variable domain, with remaining parts taken from reference TRBV19 and TRBJ2-5, reads DGGITQSPKYLFRKEGQNVTLSCEQNLNHDAMYWYRQDPGQGLRLIYYSQIVNDFQKGDIAEGYSVSREKKESFPLTVTSAQKNPTAFYLCASRTSGGAQETQYFGPGTRLLVL.

The genes are TRBV2 and TRBJ2-7; the D gene is possibly TRBD2 (5 bases). Trimming took 3 bases from V and 1 from J, leaving 10 bases between them. Per germline, CDR1 SNHLY and CDR2 FYNNEI. The CDR3 covers 14 residues. CDR3 DNA: TGTGCCAGCAGTGATGAGAGCGGATCCTACGAGCAGTACTTC. It yields the protein CASSDESGSYEQYF.

V is TRBV29-1 and J is TRBJ1-2; 9 positions agree with TRBD1. This CDR3 has 14 amino acids. CDR1 is SQVTM, CDR2 ANQGSEA, per germline. With V trimmed by 6 bases and J by 0 bases, 5 bases remained unmatched. The CDR3 DNA follows: TGCAGCGTCTTGGACAGGGGACCTAACTATGGCTACACCTTC. Amino acids: CSVLDRGPNYGYTF.

On this clone itself: One end of the junction does not line up with germline, which may come from a read error. Other DNA sequences within the sample encode an identical CDR3. The chain carries TRBV11-2 and TRBJ2-7; TRBD1 might be the D (6 bases). Per germline, CDR1 SGHAT and CDR2 FQNNGV. This CDR3 is 13 amino acids long. This chain's CDR3 is CASSFSTGSEQYF. As DNA, the CDR3 is TGTGCCAGCAGCTTCTCGACAGGAAGCGAGCAATACTTC.

This chain joins TRBV7-2 and TRBJ1-5, with D perhaps TRBD1 (5 bases). CDR3 size: 15 residues. Germline CDR1 reads SGHTA; CDR2 reads FQGNSA. Trimming pared 5 bases from V and 3 bases from J, leaving 14 bases between. CDR3 DNA: TGTGCCAGCAGCCGCGACAGCACTAACAATCAGCCCCAGCATTTT. Translation gives CASSRDSTNNQPQHF.

The rearrangement joins TRBV7-2 to TRBJ1-6; D remains ambiguous. Germline V lookup: CDR1 SGHTA, CDR2 FQGNSA. This CDR3 has 15 residues. With 3 bases removed from V and 10 bases from J, the gap between germline ends came to 16 bases. CDR3 nucleotide sequence: TGTGCCAGCAGCTTCGAAAAGGCGGCAAGATCACCCCTCCACTTT. This codes for CASSFEKAARSPLHF.

The chain combines TRBV9 with TRBJ2-2; no clear D gene. The CDR3 totals 13 residues. Germline V CDR1 and CDR2: SGDLS, YYNGEE. The V end was cut by 4 bases, the J end by 2 bases, with 6 bases between. The CDR3 region has the DNA TGTGCCAGCAGCCGTGTCAACACCGGGGAGCTGTTTTTT. Translating it yields CASSRVNTGELFF.

This rearrangement joins TRBV10-3 to TRBJ1-4; 7 bases are a match to TRBD1. Trimming took 4 bases from V and 7 from J; bases not matched to a gene: 0. Germline V gives CDR1 ENHRY, CDR2 SYGVKD. The CDR3 consists of 12 residues. CDR3 region: CAISAGGEKLFF. The CDR3 DNA follows: TGTGCCATCAGTGCAGGGGGTGAAAAACTGTTTTTT.

This rearrangement joins TRBV6-5 to TRBJ1-5, with D uncertain. CDR3 length: 13 amino acids. The germline V gene has CDR1 MNHEY and CDR2 SVGAGI. Trimming removed 2 bases at V and 3 bases at J, with 5 bases between. The CDR3 DNA reads as TGTGCCAGCAGTTACGCGCCCAATCAGCCCCAGCATTTT. This sequence encodes CASSYAPNQPQHF.

The chain recombines TRBV7-8 with TRBJ2-1, with a possible D match to TRBD2 (6 bases). Deletions cut 7 bases from V and 1 base from J, with 8 bases between. The CDR3 has 13 amino acids. CDR1 SGHVS and CDR2 FQNEAQ come from the germline V gene. The CDR3 region is CASIRGSYNEQFF. For the CDR3, the DNA is TGTGCCAGCATCCGGGGGTCCTACAATGAGCAGTTCTTC.

The V and J genes are TRBV19 and TRBJ1-1; 11 nucleotides agree with TRBD1. Trimming cost V 0 bases and J 0 bases; bases outside gene matches: 12. Germline V lookup: CDR1 LNHDA, CDR2 SQIVND (reference sequence). This CDR3 spans 20 amino acids. The CDR3 DNA reads as TGTGCCAGTAGTATAGATCGTTACCGGGACAGGGGGTTTATGAACACTGAAGCTTTCTTT. Residues: CASSIDRYRDRGFMNTEAFF.

V usage is TRBV9 and J usage is TRBJ2-5; the D gene is possibly TRBD2 (5 bases). CDR1 is SGDLS, CDR2 YYNGEE, per germline. Trimming cost V 0 bases and J 8 bases, with 8 bases left between them. The CDR3 loop spans 12 amino acids. CDR3 sequence (DNA): TGTGCCAGCAGCGTAGGAGCGGCAACCCAGTACTTC. Protein sequence: CASSVGAATQYF.

V usage is TRBV13 and J usage is TRBJ2-7; TRBD1 matches 9 bases. Trimming cost V 5 bases and J 5 bases; bases outside gene matches: 10. CDR3 length equals 15 residues. The germline gives CDR1 PRHDT, CDR2 FYEKMQ (reference sequence). The CDR3 protein is CASSTPGQGVDEQYF. CDR3 bases: TGTGCCAGCAGCACCCCGGGACAGGGTGTCGACGAGCAGTACTTC.

V and J are TRBV6-1 and TRBJ2-5; TRBD2 agrees at 12 bases. CDR3 size: 15 residues. V dropped 6 bases and J dropped 3; count of bases not matched to a gene: 5. Germline loops: CDR1 MNHNS, CDR2 SASEGT. CDR3 coding DNA: TGTGCCAGCAGACGGACTAGCGGGGCCAAAGAGACCCAGTACTTC. Translating gives CASRRTSGAKETQYF.

The gene calls are TRBV5-1 and TRBJ2-7; TRBD2 matches 10 bases. This CDR3 is 16 amino acids long. V dropped 5 bases and J dropped 0; count of bases not matched to a gene: 8. Germline values: CDR1 SGHRS, CDR2 YFSETQ. The CDR3: CASSGASGGLSYEQYF. CDR3 sequence (DNA): TGCGCCAGCAGTGGCGCTAGCGGGGGTCTCTCCTACGAGCAGTACTTC. The whole variable domain, filled in from reference TRBV5-1 and TRBJ2-7, reads KAGVTQTPRYLIKTRGQQVTLSCSPISGHRSVSWYQQTPGQGLQFLFEYFSETQRNKGNFPGRFSGRQFSNSRSEMNVSTLELGDSALYLCASSGASGGLSYEQYFGPGTRLTVT.

This chain links TRBV9 with TRBJ1-5, with no clear D. The V end was cut by 0 bases, the J end by 5 bases, with 15 bases between. CDR1 and CDR2 (germline): SGDLS, YYNGEE. The CDR3 loop spans 16 amino acids. CDR3 coding DNA: TGTGCCAGCAGCGTAGTTAGGTGCCGGAGATATCAGCCCCAGCATTTT. Translation gives CASSVVRCRRYQPQHF. The complete variable domain, with remaining parts taken from reference TRBV9 and TRBJ1-5, reads DSGVTQTPKHLITATGQRVTLRCSPRSGDLSVYWYQQSLDQGLQFLIQYYNGEERAKGNILERFSAQQFPDLHSELNLSSLELGDSALYFCASSVVRCRRYQPQHFGDGTRLSIL.

The V gene is TRBV4-1, the J gene TRBJ2-5; no definite D call. This CDR3 spans 14 amino acids. Trimming removed 3 bases at V and 3 bases at J, with 11 bases between. Germline loops: CDR1 MGHRA, CDR2 YSYEKL. In nucleotides, the CDR3 is TGCGCCAGCAGCCACCGGAGCTGGAAAGAGACCCAGTACTTC. Translation gives CASSHRSWKETQYF.

This chain joins TRBV10-3 and TRBJ2-7; 7 nucleotides match TRBD1. Trimming removed 5 bases from V and 4 bases from J; junction bases left unmatched: 8. This CDR3 contains 14 residues. Germline CDR1 and CDR2: ENHRY and SYGVKD. The CDR3 protein is CAISSKGANYEQYF. The CDR3 bases are TGTGCCATCAGTAGCAAGGGGGCTAATTACGAGCAGTACTTC.

This sequence joins TRBV19 and TRBJ1-5, with 7 bases fitting TRBD1. The CDR3 extends over 15 amino acids. Germline V gene sequence: CDR1 LNHDA, CDR2 SQIVND (reference sequence). With 6 bases clipped from V and 2 bases from J, the junction kept 7 bases outside the gene matches. The CDR3 DNA reads TGTGCCAGTAGCTACAGGGGCTCGGGCAATCAGCCCCAGCATTTT. Protein sequence: CASSYRGSGNQPQHF.

The J gene is TRBJ2-7, the V gene TRBV28; maybe TRBD2 (6 bases). The CDR3 is 14 amino acids. Germline CDR1 is MDHEN and CDR2 is SYDVKM. The germline V and J ends were trimmed by 7 bases and 7 bases, with 20 bases remaining between them. CDR3 loop: CASTTGLLGGEQYF. The CDR3 coding sequence is TGTGCCAGCACCACGGGGCTTCTCGGGGGTGAGCAGTACTTC.

The chain employs TRBV11-2 and TRBJ2-1; 9 bases line up with TRBD2. Trimming at V came to 1 base and at J to 10 bases, leaving 8 bases not matched to a gene. CDR1 is SGHAT and CDR2 is FQNNGV in the germline V gene. The CDR3 totals 15 residues. The CDR3 DNA is TGTGCCAGCAGCTTAGGTAGCGGGGGTTTCGAGGAGCAGTTCTTC. Translated, it gives CASSLGSGGFEEQFF.

The rearrangement joins TRBV5-1 to TRBJ1-6; weak D call: TRBD1 (6 bases). In germline, CDR1 is SGHRS, CDR2 YFSETQ. The V and J ends lost 1 base and 7 bases respectively, with 12 bases between them. There are 15 residues in the CDR3. The CDR3 DNA sequence: TGCGCCAGCAGCTTGAGAGGGGACAAGAATTCACCCCTCCACTTT. Protein product: CASSLRGDKNSPLHF.

This clone was picked up one time. The genes are TRBV5-6 and TRBJ2-5; TRBD2 might be the D (6 bases). The CDR3 is 17 residues long. Per germline, CDR1 SGHDT and CDR2 YYEEEE. Trimming took off 3 bases at V and 0 bases at J, with 18 bases between the two ends. The CDR3 here is CASSSIWIAVNQETQYF. Here the CDR3 DNA reads TGTGCCAGCAGCTCTATATGGATAGCGGTGAACCAAGAGACCCAGTACTTC.

CDR3 residues: CSVEEKGLPYEQYF. DNA for the CDR3: TGCAGCGTTGAAGAAAAGGGGCTCCCCTACGAGCAGTACTTC. V and J are TRBV29-1 and TRBJ2-7; a possible D gene is TRBD1 (5 bases). V was trimmed by 0 bases and J by 2 bases, leaving 11 bases between them. The CDR3 is made up of 14 amino acids. Looked up from germline, CDR1 is SQVTM and CDR2 is ANQGSEA.

This clone has more than one count but fewer than ten. The chain couples TRBV9 to TRBJ2-2; D is ambiguous. The germline gives CDR1 SGDLS, CDR2 YYNGEE. V was trimmed by 0 bases and J by 7 bases, leaving 7 bases between them. The CDR3 totals 13 residues. CDR3 in DNA: TGTGCCAGCAGCGTAGTACTCGGCGGGGAGCTGTTTTTT. It codes for CASSVVLGGELFF.

Notes on this clone: The sample has other DNA sequences that encode this CDR3 too. CDR3 nucleotide sequence: TGTGCCAGCAGCCCAGGGGGCAAGAACACTGAAGCTTTCTTT. It is translated as CASSPGGKNTEAFF. The chain employs TRBV7-2 and TRBJ1-1; the match to TRBD1 covers 8 bases. Germline V gene data show CDR1 as SGHTA and CDR2 as FQGNSA. With 5 bases clipped from V and 1 base from J, the junction kept 3 bases outside the gene matches. This CDR3 comprises 14 residues.

This chain connects TRBV4-3 to TRBJ1-6; 10 bases match TRBD1. CDR3 size: 15 residues. Germline CDR1 is LGHNA and CDR2 is YSLEER. Trimming at V came to 5 bases and at J to 7 bases, leaving 5 bases not matched to a gene. Written as DNA, the CDR3 is TGCGCCAGCAGCTCCCGGACAGGGGGGAATTCACCCCTCCACTTT. It is translated as CASSSRTGGNSPLHF.